The text below deals with one TCR beta chain. V was pared by 3 bases and J by 3 bases, with 18 bases between. Germline CDR1 SEHNR, CDR2 FQNEAQ (reference sequence). The CDR3 runs to 17 residues. In the original analysis: By means of reference gene primer amplification, nucleated cell counts were estimated. The repertoire was sequenced with immunoSEQ multiplex PCR; TCRdb's copy has only in-frame clones and lacks some. V, J and clone size were drawn from that table, and D and trimming were deduced from the DNA. The sample consists of around 190,000 clones, 80% to 90% of them appearing once. The data stem from a study of blood T cell repertoires in COVID-19. At the level of the study: Samples came from the United States, Italy and Spain, spanning acute and convalescent COVID-19. T cells, B-cell-depleted T cells, or PBMCs supplied cDNA or gDNA.

This chain joins TRBV7-9 and TRBJ2-1, with D perhaps matching TRBD1 (5 bases). The receptor was isolated from a man between 18 and 35 years old who had recovered from COVID-19. Sequencing used peripheral blood. The CDR3 loop reads CASSFRPGLNLYNEQFF. DNA for the CDR3: TGTGCCAGCAGCTTCCGCCCAGGGTTGAATCTCTACAATGAGCAGTTCTTC. Complete variable domain (other parts from reference TRBV7-9 and TRBJ2-1): DTGVSQNPRHKITKRGQNVTFRCDPISEHNRLYWYRQTLGQGPEFLTYFQNEAQLEKSRLLSDRFSAERPKGSFSTLEIQRTEQGDSAMYLCASSFRPGLNLYNEQFFGPGTRLTVL.